This T cell receptor beta chain was documented in a study of blood T cell repertoires in COVID-19. Study-level information: The samples span acute and convalescent COVID-19 from the United States, Italy and Spain.

Germline V gene lookup returns CDR1 MNHNS and CDR2 SASEGT. This CDR3 has 15 amino acids. Trimming cost V 3 bases and J 2 bases; bases outside gene matches: 3. Repertoires were generated with immunoSEQ multiplex PCR, while TCRdb's copy carries only in-frame clones and drops some. The sample shows around 300,000 clones, around 90% of them seen only once. The sample comprised PBMCs or T cells enriched from blood (not recorded which). The rearrangement links TRBV6-1 to TRBJ1-5; 8 nucleotides agree with TRBD1. The sequence was collected from a woman between 18 and 29 years old with acute COVID-19. CDR3 amino acids: CASSDVTGGNQPQHF. The CDR3 DNA reads as TGTGCCAGCAGTGATGTGACAGGGGGCAATCAGCCCCAGCATTTT.